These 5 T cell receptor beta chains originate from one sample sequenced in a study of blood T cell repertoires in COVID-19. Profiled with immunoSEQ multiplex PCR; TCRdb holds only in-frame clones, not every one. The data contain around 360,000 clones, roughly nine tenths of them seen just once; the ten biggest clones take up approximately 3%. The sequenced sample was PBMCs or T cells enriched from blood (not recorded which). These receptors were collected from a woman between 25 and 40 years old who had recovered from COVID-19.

The CDR3 region is CASSQDRGELYEQYF. The CDR3 region has the DNA TGTGCCAGCAGCCAAGATCGGGGGGAACTCTACGAGCAGTACTTC. This chain uses TRBV4-2 with TRBJ2-7; 7 nucleotides line up with TRBD2. This CDR3 is 15 amino acids long. V shed 0 bases, J shed 3 bases, and the junction held 5 bases outside the gene matches. The germline V gene encodes CDR1 LGHNA and CDR2 YNFKEQ.

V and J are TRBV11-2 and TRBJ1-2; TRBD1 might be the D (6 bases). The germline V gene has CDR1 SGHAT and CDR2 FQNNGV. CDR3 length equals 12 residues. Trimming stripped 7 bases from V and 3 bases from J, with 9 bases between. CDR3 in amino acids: CASKAGDYGYTF. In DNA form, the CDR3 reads TGTGCCAGCAAGGCAGGGGACTATGGCTACACCTTC.

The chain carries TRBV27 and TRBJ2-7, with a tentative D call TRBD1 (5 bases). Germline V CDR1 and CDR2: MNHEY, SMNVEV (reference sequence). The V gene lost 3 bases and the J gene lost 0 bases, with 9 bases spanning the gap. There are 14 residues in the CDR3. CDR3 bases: TGTGCCAGCAGTTTTAGTGGACACTCCTACGAGCAGTACTTC. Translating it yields CASSFSGHSYEQYF.

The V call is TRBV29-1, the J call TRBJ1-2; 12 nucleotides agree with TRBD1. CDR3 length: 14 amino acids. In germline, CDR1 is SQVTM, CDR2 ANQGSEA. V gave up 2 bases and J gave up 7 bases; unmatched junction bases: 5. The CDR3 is CSVETGQGAGGYTF. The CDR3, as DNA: TGCAGCGTTGAAACGGGACAGGGGGCGGGTGGCTACACCTTC.

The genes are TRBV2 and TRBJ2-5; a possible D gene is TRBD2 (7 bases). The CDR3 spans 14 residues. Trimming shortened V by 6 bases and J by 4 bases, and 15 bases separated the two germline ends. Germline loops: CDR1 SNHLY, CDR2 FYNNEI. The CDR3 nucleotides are TGTGCCAGCAGCCAAAGGGGGGGCTTAGAGACCCAGTACTTC. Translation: CASSQRGGLETQYF. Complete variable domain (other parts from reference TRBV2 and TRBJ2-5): EPEVTQTPSHQVTQMGQEVILRCVPISNHLYFYWYRQILGQKVEFLVSFYNNEISEKSEIFDDQFSVERPDGSNFTLKIRSTKLEDSAMYFCASSQRGGLETQYFGPGTRLLVL.